Detailed here is one T cell receptor beta chain. Its specificity is unknown. This sample was taken from a study of early T cells in non-severe SARS-CoV-2 infection. About the research overall: Sequencing input comprised bulk RNA from unsorted whole blood; chain pairing was not available. Broader study findings: Sequences matched to VDJdb favored anti-spike CD8 responses, while private and CD4 specificities were missed.

MiXCR, run by TCRdb on the 5' RACE reads, gives a single entry per CDR3 protein. The profile shows 55,000 or so distinct CDR3 sequences, about 6.2% of them singletons. The V and J ends lost 0 bases and 1 base respectively, with 6 bases between them. The germline gives CDR1 LGHNA, CDR2 YSLEER. The CDR3 runs 14 residues. The origin of this receptor is an adult who was a healthcare worker with PCR-confirmed SARS-CoV-2 infection or an uninfected control (not recorded which). The chain uses TRBV4-3 and TRBJ1-1; D is ambiguous. The sequenced sample was whole blood. CDR3 residues: CASSQDHENTEAFF. The CDR3 bases are TGCGCCAGCAGCCAAGATCACGAGAACACTGAAGCTTTCTTT.